The 32 T cell receptor beta chains listed next were all sequenced from one sample in a study of OX40 agonist ivuxolimab in advanced cancers. The repertoire was sequenced with immunoSEQ multiplex PCR; TCRdb's copy has only in-frame clones and lacks some. The sample shows roughly 90,000 clones, 87% of them seen only once. Material: CD4+ or CD8+ T cells sorted from blood, obtained in a trial of the OX40 agonist ivuxolimab. These receptors came from an adult with an advanced solid tumor such as melanoma, head and neck, liver or kidney cancer.

The J gene is TRBJ1-2, the V gene TRBV7-9; a possible D gene is TRBD1 (5 bases). In germline, CDR1 is SEHNR, CDR2 FQNEAQ (reference sequence). Trimming removed 5 bases at V and 8 bases at J, with 21 bases between. The CDR3 covers 15 residues. CDR3 in amino acids: CASSVGNPLSGGYTF. CDR3 DNA: TGTGCCAGCAGCGTCGGGAACCCGTTATCAGGGGGCTACACCTTC. Full variable domain (rest looked up from reference TRBV7-9 and TRBJ1-2): DTGVSQNPRHKITKRGQNVTFRCDPISEHNRLYWYRQTLGQGPEFLTYFQNEAQLEKSRLLSDRFSAERPKGSFSTLEIQRTEQGDSAMYLCASSVGNPLSGGYTFGSGTRLTVV.

The chain uses TRBV28 and TRBJ1-3; no reliable D call. Trimming shortened V by 2 bases and J by 2 bases, and 10 bases separated the two germline ends. The CDR3 runs 15 residues. From germline, CDR1 is MDHEN and CDR2 SYDVKM. The CDR3 reads CASSLRAETGNTIYF. As DNA, the CDR3 is TGTGCCAGCAGTTTAAGGGCAGAAACTGGAAACACCATATATTTT.

The V call is TRBV11-2, the J call TRBJ2-5, with 8 bases fitting TRBD1. The V and J ends lost 3 bases and 4 bases, in that order; junction bases with no gene match: 7. The germline V gene encodes CDR1 SGHAT and CDR2 FQNNGV. This CDR3 is 15 amino acids long. The DNA for the CDR3 is TGTGCCAGCAGCTTGGACAGGGCTAGTTCAGAGACCCAGTACTTC. This encodes CASSLDRASSETQYF.

As DNA, the CDR3 is TGTGCCAGCAGCTTGGGTTGGGGAAGTGAAGCTTTCTTT. Its translation: CASSLGWGSEAFF. This chain uses TRBV5-4 with TRBJ1-1; the D is unclear. This CDR3 contains 13 residues. Germline assignment: CDR1 SGHNT and CDR2 YYREEE (reference sequence). Trimming pared 0 bases from V and 7 bases from J, leaving 10 bases between.

The genes are TRBV29-1 and TRBJ1-2; 8 nucleotides align to TRBD1. This CDR3 contains 13 residues. V was pared by 7 bases and J by 8 bases, with 12 bases of the junction left unmatched. Germline CDR1 and CDR2: SQVTM and ANQGSEA. The DNA for the CDR3 is TGCAGCGGTGAGGACAGGGATCGTGGAGGCTACACCTTC. Residues: CSGEDRDRGGYTF.

The rearrangement links TRBV9 to TRBJ1-3; 8 positions match TRBD1. The CDR3 loop spans 15 amino acids. Germline assignment: CDR1 SGDLS and CDR2 YYNGEE. J was trimmed by 0 bases and V by 3 bases; bases with no gene match: 2. CDR3 nucleotide sequence: TGTGCCAGCAGCGCAGGACAGGGCTCTGGAAACACCATATATTTT. This translates into CASSAGQGSGNTIYF.

This chain uses TRBV7-2 with TRBJ2-3, with 9 nucleotides matching TRBD2. The CDR3 totals 15 residues. J gave up 4 bases and V 1 base, and 3 bases lay outside the gene matches. The germline V gene has CDR1 SGHTA and CDR2 FQGNSA. The CDR3 is CASSLGGGAADTQYF. DNA of the CDR3: TGTGCCAGCAGCTTAGGCGGGGGGGCCGCAGATACGCAGTATTTT.

This clone was detected only once. This sequence joins TRBV5-4 and TRBJ2-5; D remains unclear. The germline CDR1 and CDR2 sequences are SGHNT and YYREEE (reference sequence). Trimming cost V 4 bases and J 5 bases, with 9 bases left between them. This CDR3 has 12 amino acids. The CDR3 nucleotides read TGTGCCAGCAGCCCTAGATTTGAGACCCAGTACTTC. Amino acids: CASSPRFETQYF.

The chain's CDR3 is CAARPGQGSYGYTF. DNA for the CDR3: TGCGCCGCCAGGCCGGGACAGGGTTCCTATGGCTACACCTTC. The rearrangement uses TRBV5-1 and TRBJ1-2; 9 positions agree with TRBD1. Germline V lookup: CDR1 SGHRS, CDR2 YFSETQ. V was pared by 10 bases and J by 4 bases, with 11 bases of the junction left unmatched. The CDR3 has 14 amino acids.

The rearrangement joins TRBV6-5 to TRBJ1-1; D may be TRBD1 (6 bases). The ends were cut back, 8 bases at V and 3 bases at J, with 7 bases in the middle. The CDR3 spans 11 residues. Germline V gene sequence: CDR1 MNHEY, CDR2 SVGAGI. The CDR3 DNA is TGTGCCAGCCACAGGGACACTGAAGCTTTCTTT. Translated, it gives CASHRDTEAFF.

Concerning this clone: The junction and the germline gene differ at one end; a read error may be behind it. The chain employs TRBV7-7 and TRBJ2-1; TRBD1 is a possible D gene (6 bases). Germline CDR1 is SSHAT and CDR2 is FNYEAQ (reference sequence). This CDR3 has 16 residues. The CDR3 nucleotides are TGTGCTAGCAGCCCAGGGGCACAGGACCGATACAATGAGCAGTTCTTC. This codes for CASSPGAQDRYNEQFF.

The chain links TRBV18 to TRBJ2-6, with D unresolved. The CDR3 is made up of 14 amino acids. CDR1 and CDR2 (germline): KGHSH, LQKENI. Deletions cut 5 bases from V and 0 bases from J, with 5 bases between. CDR3 DNA: TGTGCCAGCTCATTATCCTCTGGGGCCAACGTCCTGACTTTC. Protein: CASSLSSGANVLTF.

This chain joins TRBV19 and TRBJ1-5; no firm D call. This CDR3 is built from 12 residues. Germline lookup yields CDR1 LNHDA and CDR2 SQIVND (reference sequence). Trimming pared 2 bases from V and 6 bases from J, leaving 5 bases between. CDR3 nucleotide sequence: TGTGCCAGTAGTATAACGACTCAGCCCCAGCATTTT. It encodes CASSITTQPQHF.

This sequence joins TRBV5-1 and TRBJ2-1; TRBD2 agrees at 11 bases. CDR1 and CDR2 (germline): SGHRS, YFSETQ. Trimming took 5 bases from V and 5 from J; bases not matched to a gene: 12. The CDR3 is 17 residues long. CDR3 sequence reads: CASRRSATSGAHNEQFF. In DNA, the CDR3 is TGCGCCAGCAGGCGGAGTGCGACTAGCGGGGCCCACAATGAGCAGTTCTTC.

The chain has TRBV6-1 and TRBJ1-4; the D is unclear. This CDR3 has 12 amino acids. Trimming left V 4 bases short and J 5 bases short, with 5 bases between. The germline CDR1 and CDR2 sequences are MNHNS and SASEGT. For the CDR3, the DNA is TGTGCCAGCAGTGCCTCAAATGAAAAACTGTTTTTT. The encoded protein is CASSASNEKLFF.

A word on this clone: Other DNA sequences of this sample code for an identical CDR3. V usage is TRBV5-1 and J usage is TRBJ1-1; no reliable D call. With 0 bases removed from V and 0 bases from J, the gap between germline ends came to 6 bases. CDR3 size: 14 residues. Germline V CDR1 and CDR2: SGHRS, YFSETQ. CDR3 amino acids: CASSLDGLNTEAFF. The DNA of the CDR3 is TGCGCCAGCAGCTTGGATGGCTTGAACACTGAAGCTTTCTTT.

This clone was observed once. The chain joins TRBV5-4 to TRBJ2-7; D is ambiguous. The CDR3 covers 15 residues. The germline V gene has CDR1 SGHNT and CDR2 YYREEE (reference sequence). Trimming shortened V by 0 bases and J by 0 bases, and 10 bases separated the two germline ends. The CDR3 region has the DNA TGTGCCAGCAGCTTGGTGGCGCAGGTCTCCTACGAGCAGTACTTC. The encoded protein is CASSLVAQVSYEQYF. Full variable domain (rest looked up from reference TRBV5-4 and TRBJ2-7): ETGVTQSPTHLIKTRGQQVTLRCSSQSGHNTVSWYQQALGQGPQFIFQYYREEENGRGNFPPRFSGLQFPNYSSELNVNALELDDSALYLCASSLVAQVSYEQYFGPGTRLTVT.

The CDR3 coding sequence is TGTGCCAGCAGCCCCAACCCAGCGGGACTAGCCAAAAACATTCAGTACTTC. Its protein is CASSPNPAGLAKNIQYF. V gene TRBV7-8 combines with J gene TRBJ2-4, with 7 positions matching TRBD2. CDR3 length: 17 residues. Unmatched junction bases numbered 10, after V lost 5 bases and J lost 0 bases. CDR1 is SGHVS, CDR2 FQNEAQ, per germline.

This sequence joins TRBV7-3 and TRBJ2-1; D perhaps matches TRBD2 (5 bases). V lost 2 bases and J 2 bases, leaving 10 bases between the germline ends. CDR3 length: 15 amino acids. The germline CDR1 and CDR2 sequences are SGHTA and FQGTGA. The DNA of the CDR3 is TGTGCCAGCAGCTTATCGAGCGGACCCTACAATGAGCAGTTCTTC. Translation: CASSLSSGPYNEQFF.

The chain joins TRBV10-3 to TRBJ2-2; 8 bases are shared with TRBD2. The CDR3 is 14 residues long. Per the germline V gene, CDR1 is ENHRY and CDR2 is SYGVKD. After removal of 7 bases from V and 2 bases from J, the junction contained 3 bases not matched to a gene. CDR3 protein: CAIKAGGNTGELFF. CDR3 coding DNA: TGTGCCATCAAGGCGGGAGGAAACACCGGGGAGCTGTTTTTT.

This sequence joins TRBV6-5 and TRBJ1-2; no reliable D call. Trimming removed 6 bases from V and 4 bases from J, with 15 bases in between. Germline V lookup: CDR1 MNHEY, CDR2 SVGAGI. CDR3 length equals 14 residues. The CDR3 region is CASRGNPAAYGYTF. The CDR3 DNA is TGTGCCAGCAGGGGAAATCCGGCTGCCTATGGCTACACCTTC.

The chain employs TRBV18 and TRBJ1-5, with 7 bases lining up with TRBD1. CDR1 and CDR2 (germline): KGHSH, LQKENI. V lost 10 bases and J lost 4; bases outside the gene matches: 13. The CDR3 sequence is 15 residues long. The CDR3 protein is CATSSRRGPNQPQHF. The CDR3 DNA is TGTGCCACCTCCTCCCGGAGGGGGCCGAATCAGCCCCAGCATTTT.

The rearrangement uses TRBV30 and TRBJ1-3; 7 bases match TRBD1. The germline CDR1 and CDR2 sequences are GTSNPN and SVGIG (reference sequence). This CDR3 comprises 12 residues. V gave up 0 bases and J gave up 8 bases; unmatched junction bases: 1. In nucleotides, the CDR3 is TGTGCCTGGAGTGTACAGGGGTACACCATATATTTT. This sequence encodes CAWSVQGYTIYF.

The J gene is TRBJ2-5, the V gene TRBV7-2, with TRBD1 identical over 7 bases. Per germline, CDR1 SGHTA and CDR2 FQGNSA. This CDR3 contains 15 residues. V shed 5 bases, J shed 4 bases, and the junction held 10 bases outside the gene matches. Here the CDR3 reads CASSTQPGQRETQYF. DNA for the CDR3: TGTGCCAGCAGCACCCAGCCGGGACAGAGAGAGACCCAGTACTTC.

In nucleotides, the CDR3 is TGTGCCAGCAGCCTCCAAGGGCAGTTCTCTGGAAACACCATATATTTT. It encodes CASSLQGQFSGNTIYF. The rearrangement links TRBV7-8 to TRBJ1-3, with D uncertain. V shed 5 bases and J shed 0 bases, with 14 bases lying between them. This CDR3 is 16 amino acids long. Looked up from germline, CDR1 is SGHVS and CDR2 is FQNEAQ.

The V call is TRBV30, the J call TRBJ1-1; tentative D call: TRBD1 (6 bases). CDR1 is GTSNPN, CDR2 SVGIG, per germline (reference sequence). This CDR3 comprises 13 residues. V lost 2 bases and J lost 1, with 8 bases in between. CDR3 coding DNA: TGTGCCTGGAGTCTACAGGGGAACACTGAAGCTTTCTTT. Translating gives CAWSLQGNTEAFF.

This clone was detected once. The chain has TRBV7-2 and TRBJ2-3, with unresolved D. Trimming removed 3 bases from V and 1 base from J, with 8 bases in between. CDR1 SGHTA and CDR2 FQGNSA come from the germline V gene. This CDR3 has 14 amino acids. CDR3 loop: CASSFGARTDTQYF. The CDR3 nucleotides read TGTGCCAGCAGCTTCGGAGCCCGCACAGATACGCAGTATTTT.

The CDR3 sequence is CASSFPGNAYGYTF. The CDR3 nucleotides are TGTGCCAGCAGCTTCCCCGGGAATGCTTATGGCTACACCTTC. The chain links TRBV7-9 to TRBJ1-2; D remains unclear. Germline lookup yields CDR1 SEHNR and CDR2 FQNEAQ (reference sequence). Trimming left V 3 bases short and J 5 bases short, with 13 bases between. The CDR3 extends over 14 amino acids.

The chain carries TRBV5-1 and TRBJ2-7; 8 positions agree with TRBD2. The CDR3 is 15 amino acids. CDR1 and CDR2 (germline): SGHRS, YFSETQ. With 7 bases clipped from V and 7 bases from J, the junction kept 16 bases outside the gene matches. CDR3: CASAEGSGSLWEQYF. DNA for the CDR3: TGCGCCAGCGCCGAGGGGAGCGGGAGCCTCTGGGAGCAGTACTTC. Based on the CDR3 plus reference TRBV5-1 and TRBJ2-7, the full variable domain is KAGVTQTPRYLIKTRGQQVTLSCSPISGHRSVSWYQQTPGQGLQFLFEYFSETQRNKGNFPGRFSGRQFSNSRSEMNVSTLELGDSALYLCASAEGSGSLWEQYFGPGTRLTVT.

V is TRBV30 and J is TRBJ1-1; 7 positions agree with TRBD1. The germline V gene encodes CDR1 GTSNPN and CDR2 SVGIG (reference sequence). V lost 5 bases and J lost 4; bases outside the gene matches: 7. The CDR3 covers 13 residues. As DNA, the CDR3 is TGTGCCTGGGCTAGACAGGGACCCACTGAAGCTTTCTTT. Translated: CAWARQGPTEAFF.

This chain uses TRBV6-5 with TRBJ2-5; 11 bases are shared with TRBD1. Germline V gene data show CDR1 as MNHEY and CDR2 as SVGAGI. Germline trimming cut 4 bases from V and 4 bases from J; bases unmatched to any gene: 8. The CDR3 totals 16 residues. The CDR3 bases are TGTGCCAGCAGTTTCGGATCCGGGACAGGGGGAGAGACCCAGTACTTC. This translates into CASSFGSGTGGETQYF.

CDR3 protein: CASSPQTTETQYF. CDR3 nucleotides: TGCGCCAGCAGTCCCCAGACGACAGAGACCCAGTACTTC. The rearrangement links TRBV5-1 to TRBJ2-5; D is ambiguous. The CDR3 consists of 13 residues. Per the germline V gene, CDR1 is SGHRS and CDR2 is YFSETQ. V dropped 5 bases and J dropped 4 bases, with 12 bases sitting between them.